This T cell receptor beta chain was documented in a study of T cell responses to AZD1222 COVID-19 vaccine. The repertoire was sequenced with immunoSEQ multiplex PCR; TCRdb's copy has only in-frame clones and lacks some. The sample carries under 110,000 clones, about 90% recorded once. Germline V gene lookup returns CDR1 LGHDT and CDR2 YNNKEL (reference sequence). The CDR3 length is 11 residues. V lost 4 bases to trimming and J lost 7 bases, with 7 bases between them. The sequences come from peripheral blood, collected on day 0 of AZD1222 vaccination. The chain employs TRBV3-1 (or the pseudogene TRBV3-2) and TRBJ1-1; D is unresolved. The TCR originated in an adult in good health. The CDR3 loop is CASSRAGEAFF. CDR3 in DNA: TGTGCCAGCAGCCGGGCAGGTGAAGCTTTCTTT.